This T cell receptor (beta chain) was retrieved from a study of T cell repertoires in cytomegalovirus infection. Overall study context: Epitope selection comprised recently identified HLA-C-restricted CMV epitopes and well-studied HLA-B-restricted CMV epitopes. Carrying CMV and the relevant HLA type showed in public TCR beta signatures.

The CDR3 contains 9 residues. Trimming cost V 4 bases and J 10 bases, with 3 bases left between them. From germline, CDR1 is SNHLY and CDR2 FYNNEI. The study's findings and limits: Summed public TCR beta family frequency identified CMV carriers bearing the relevant HLA. CMV-specific HLA-C-restricted TCR beta clonotypes dominated the ex vivo response.

TCRdb reanalysed the reads using MiXCR and keeps one entry per CDR3 protein. The sample lists about 770,000 distinct CDR3 sequences, about 28% occurring once. This clonotype was counted between two and nine times. Its antigen is undetermined. This chain joins TRBV2 and TRBJ2-3; D remains ambiguous. The TCR comes from a human donor in good health (CMV status not recorded). Some clones in this sample may be carry-over from other donors' samples. The specimen was cultured CD8+ T cells from PBMCs, collected from culture after CMV antigen stimulation. As DNA, the CDR3 is TGTGCCAGCAGTGCCGCGCAGTATTTT. It translates to CASSAAQYF.